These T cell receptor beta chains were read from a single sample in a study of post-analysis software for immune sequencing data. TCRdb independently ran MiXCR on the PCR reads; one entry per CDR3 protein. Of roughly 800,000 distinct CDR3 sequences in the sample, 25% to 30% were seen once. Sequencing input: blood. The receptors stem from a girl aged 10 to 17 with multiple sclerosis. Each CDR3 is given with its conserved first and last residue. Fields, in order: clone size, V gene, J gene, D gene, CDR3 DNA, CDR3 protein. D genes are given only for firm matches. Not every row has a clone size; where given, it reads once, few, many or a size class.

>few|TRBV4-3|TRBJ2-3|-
TGCGCCAGCAGCCAAGATCGAGGAACCGGGGCCACAGATACGCAGTATTTT
CASSQDRGTGATDTQYF
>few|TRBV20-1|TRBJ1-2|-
TGCAGTGCTCCCCGCCCCCGTAGGGACTATGGCTACACCTTC
CSAPRPRRDYGYTF
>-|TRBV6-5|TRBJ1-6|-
TGTGCCAGCAGTCGCGCCCCGGGGAATTCACCCCTCCACTTT
CASSRAPGNSPLHF
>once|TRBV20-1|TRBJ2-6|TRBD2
TGCAGTGCTAGAGGAATAGCGGGCCCCAGCTCTGGGGCCAACGTCCTGACTTTC
CSARGIAGPSSGANVLTF
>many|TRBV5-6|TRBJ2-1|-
TGTGCCAGCAGCTTCGCAGGCAGGGGCGATGAGCAGTTCTTC
CASSFAGRGDEQFF
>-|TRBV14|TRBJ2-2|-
TGTGCCAGCAGTCAAGCTCAGGGGCGGAGCGGGGAGCTGTTTTTT
CASSQAQGRSGELFF
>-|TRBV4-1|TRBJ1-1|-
TGCGCCAGCAGCCACCAACATCCGCTTGTGGGGGCCAAAGCTTTCTTT
CASSHQHPLVGAKAFF
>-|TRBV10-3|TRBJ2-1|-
TGTGCCATCAGTGATGACAGATACAATGAGCAGTTCTTC
CAISDDRYNEQFF
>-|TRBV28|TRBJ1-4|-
TGTGCCAGCAGTACACCGGACAGATCCGAAAAACTGTTTTTT
CASSTPDRSEKLFF
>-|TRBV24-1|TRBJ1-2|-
TGTGCCACCAGTGACCCGGGACATCGCTATGGCTACACCTTC
CATSDPGHRYGYTF
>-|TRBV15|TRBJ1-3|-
TGTGCCACCAGCAGAGATGGAACAGCTGGAAACACCATATATTTT
CATSRDGTAGNTIYF
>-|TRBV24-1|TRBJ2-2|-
TGTGCCACCAGTGATTTGGGGGACACCAACACCGGGGAGCTGTTTTTT
CATSDLGDTNTGELFF
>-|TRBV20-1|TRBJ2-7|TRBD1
TGCAGTGCTAGGACGACAGGGGGCGAGGGCGGGCAGTACTTC
CSARTTGGEGGQYF
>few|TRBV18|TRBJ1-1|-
TGTGCCAGCTCACAGGGTCTGATGGAGACTGAAGCTTTCTTT
CASSQGLMETEAFF
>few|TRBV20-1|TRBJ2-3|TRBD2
TGCAGTGCTAGAGATCAAGTCCTGAGTTGGCGGGAGGGCCTCATTAGCACAGATACGCAGTATTTT
CSARDQVLSWREGLISTDTQYF
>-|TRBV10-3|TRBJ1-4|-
TGTGCCATCAAGTCGGGGGGGGATGAAAAACTGTTTTTT
CAIKSGGDEKLFF
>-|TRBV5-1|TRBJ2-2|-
TGCGCCAGCAGCTTGGCGGTGTCCGGGGAGCTGTTTTTT
CASSLAVSGELFF
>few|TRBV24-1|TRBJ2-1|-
TGTGCCACCAGTGATCCGTCTAAAGTCGGCTCCTACAATGAGCAGTTCTTC
CATSDPSKVGSYNEQFF